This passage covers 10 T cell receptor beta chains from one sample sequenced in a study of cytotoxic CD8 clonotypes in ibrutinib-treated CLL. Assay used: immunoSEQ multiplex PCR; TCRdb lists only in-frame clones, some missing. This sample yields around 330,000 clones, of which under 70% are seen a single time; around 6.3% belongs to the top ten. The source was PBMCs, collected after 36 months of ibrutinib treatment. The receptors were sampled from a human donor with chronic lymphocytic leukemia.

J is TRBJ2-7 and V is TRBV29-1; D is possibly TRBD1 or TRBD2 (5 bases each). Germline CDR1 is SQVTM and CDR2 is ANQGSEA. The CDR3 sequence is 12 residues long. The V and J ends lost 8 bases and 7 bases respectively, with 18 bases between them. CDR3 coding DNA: TGCAGCTATAGCCGGGACCACGAGGAGCAGTACTTC. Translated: CSYSRDHEEQYF.

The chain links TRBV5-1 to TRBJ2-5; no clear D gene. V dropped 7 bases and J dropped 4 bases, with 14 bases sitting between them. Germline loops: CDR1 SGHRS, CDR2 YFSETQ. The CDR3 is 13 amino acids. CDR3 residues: CASRGGWRETQYF. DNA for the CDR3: TGCGCCAGCCGAGGTGGGTGGCGAGAGACCCAGTACTTC.

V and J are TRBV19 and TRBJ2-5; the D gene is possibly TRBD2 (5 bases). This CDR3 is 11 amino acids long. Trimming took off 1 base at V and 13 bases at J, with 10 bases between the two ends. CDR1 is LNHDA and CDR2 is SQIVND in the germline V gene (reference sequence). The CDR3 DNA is TGTGCCAGTAGTATAGGGAGGATAAGGTACTTC. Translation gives CASSIGRIRYF.

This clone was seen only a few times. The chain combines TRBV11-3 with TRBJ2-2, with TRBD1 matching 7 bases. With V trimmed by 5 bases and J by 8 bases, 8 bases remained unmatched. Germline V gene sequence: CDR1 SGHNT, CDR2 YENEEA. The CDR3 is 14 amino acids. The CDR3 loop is CASSTYRGKGELFF. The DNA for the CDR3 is TGTGCCAGCAGCACATACAGGGGAAAAGGGGAGCTGTTTTTT. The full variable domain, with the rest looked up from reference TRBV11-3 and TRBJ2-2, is EAGVVQSPRYKIIEKKQPVAFWCNPISGHNTLYWYLQNLGQGPELLIRYENEEAVDDSQLPKDRFSAERLKGVDSTLKIQPAELGDSAVYLCASSTYRGKGELFFGEGSRLTVL.

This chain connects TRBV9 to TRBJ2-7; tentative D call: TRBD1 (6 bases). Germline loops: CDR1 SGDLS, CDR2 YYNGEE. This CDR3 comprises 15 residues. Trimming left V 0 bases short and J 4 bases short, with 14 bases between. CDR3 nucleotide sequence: TGTGCCAGCAGCGTAGCTTTGGCAGGGGAATACGAGCAGTACTTC. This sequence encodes CASSVALAGEYEQYF.

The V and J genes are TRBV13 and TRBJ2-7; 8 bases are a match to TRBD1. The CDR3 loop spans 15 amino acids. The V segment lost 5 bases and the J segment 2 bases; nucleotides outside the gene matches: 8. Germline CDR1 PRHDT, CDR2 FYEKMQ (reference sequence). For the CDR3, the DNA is TGTGCCAGCAGCCGCGGACAGGGAAAGGCCTACGAGCAGTACTTC. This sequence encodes CASSRGQGKAYEQYF.

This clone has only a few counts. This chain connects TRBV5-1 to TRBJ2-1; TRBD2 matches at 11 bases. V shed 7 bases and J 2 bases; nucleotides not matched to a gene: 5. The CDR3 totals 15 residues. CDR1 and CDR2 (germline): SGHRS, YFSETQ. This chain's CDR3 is CASYLAGGPYNEQFF. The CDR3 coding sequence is TGCGCCAGCTACTTAGCGGGGGGGCCCTACAATGAGCAGTTCTTC. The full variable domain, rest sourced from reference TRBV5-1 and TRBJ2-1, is KAGVTQTPRYLIKTRGQQVTLSCSPISGHRSVSWYQQTPGQGLQFLFEYFSETQRNKGNFPGRFSGRQFSNSRSEMNVSTLELGDSALYLCASYLAGGPYNEQFFGPGTRLTVL.

The chain's CDR3 is CASSLRGEAYEQYF. The CDR3 DNA reads as TGTGCCAGCAGTCTCAGGGGGGAGGCCTACGAGCAGTACTTC. This rearrangement joins TRBV27 to TRBJ2-7; weak D call: TRBD1 (7 bases). Trimming took off 5 bases at V and 2 bases at J, with 13 bases between the two ends. The CDR3 length is 14 residues. CDR1 MNHEY and CDR2 SMNVEV come from the germline V gene (reference sequence).

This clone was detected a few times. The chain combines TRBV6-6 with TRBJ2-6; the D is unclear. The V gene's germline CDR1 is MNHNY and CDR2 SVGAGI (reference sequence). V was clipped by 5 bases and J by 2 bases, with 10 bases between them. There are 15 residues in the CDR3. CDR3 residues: CASSAAWTGANVLTF. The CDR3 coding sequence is TGTGCCAGCAGTGCCGCGTGGACTGGGGCCAACGTCCTGACTTTC.

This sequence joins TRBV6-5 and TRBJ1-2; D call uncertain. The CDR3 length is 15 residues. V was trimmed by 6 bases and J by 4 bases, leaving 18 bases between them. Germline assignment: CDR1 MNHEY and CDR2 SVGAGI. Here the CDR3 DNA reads TGTGCCAGCAGCCCAAAAAACCCACTCCCCTATGGCTACACCTTC. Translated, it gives CASSPKNPLPYGYTF.